These 29 T cell receptor beta chains share one sample of origin, sequenced in a study of shared T cell receptors in the human thymus (dated by TCRdb to the early 2020s). Library generation was performed with the immunoSEQ multiplex PCR assay. TCRdb took this table from immuneACCESS and kept in-frame rearrangements with V and J called. Such tables lack part of the clones; where checked against another copy, unresolved V genes explain under half of the gap, and the rest is unexplained. This sample gives about 380,000 clones in total; approximately 95% of them show up just once. 0.015% to 0.02% of the sample belongs to the ten largest clones. Source material: thymocytes. These TCRs come from a human donor.

The J gene is TRBJ1-1, the V gene TRBV5-6; D unresolved. Germline CDR1 is SGHDT and CDR2 is YYEEEE. The CDR3 length is 11 residues. Between the trimmed V and J ends, which lost 5 bases and 6 bases, there was a span of 8 bases. CDR3 residues: CASSYVSEAFF. The DNA of the CDR3 is TGTGCCAGCAGTTACGTTTCTGAAGCTTTCTTT.

The genes are TRBV28 and TRBJ2-5, with D tentatively TRBD1 or TRBD2 (5 bases each). CDR3 length: 16 amino acids. Trimming stripped 5 bases from V and 5 bases from J, with 21 bases between. The germline CDR1 and CDR2 sequences are MDHEN and SYDVKM. CDR3 protein: CASSTMGRGRRETQYF. The CDR3 nucleotides read TGTGCCAGCAGTACTATGGGTAGGGGCAGGAGGGAGACCCAGTACTTC.

The rearrangement links TRBV21-1 to TRBJ2-7; TRBD1 was called by the table and not checked on the DNA. TRBV21-1 is marked as a pseudogene. The length of the CDR3 is 15 residues. CDR3 in DNA: TGTGCCAGCAGCAATAATGAGGACAGCTCCTACGAGCAGTACTTC. Its protein is CASSNNEDSSYEQYF.

A single count supports this clone. The genes are TRBV7-2 and TRBJ2-7, with D unresolved. Trimming cost V 1 base and J 3 bases, with 10 bases left between them. Germline V gene sequence: CDR1 SGHTA, CDR2 FQGNSA. The CDR3 sequence is 14 residues long. The CDR3 sequence is CASSLVAVFYEQYF. CDR3 nucleotide sequence: TGTGCCAGCAGCTTAGTTGCAGTTTTCTACGAGCAGTACTTC.

The chain has TRBV29-1 and TRBJ2-5; D remains unclear. The CDR3 runs to 14 residues. V was clipped by 4 bases and J by 0 bases, with 12 bases between them. Germline CDR1 reads SQVTM; CDR2 reads ANQGSEA. The CDR3 nucleotides read TGCAGCGTTGGTTGCAATGAGAACCAAGAGACCCAGTACTTC. It translates to CSVGCNENQETQYF.

The chain combines TRBV4-1 with TRBJ2-7; the D call may be TRBD1 or TRBD2 (5 bases each). The germline gives CDR1 MGHRA, CDR2 YSYEKL. Trimming took 1 base from V and 3 from J, leaving 13 bases between them. The CDR3 is made up of 15 amino acids. The CDR3 DNA is TGCGCCAGCAGCCAAGTTTCAGGGAGACTCTACGAGCAGTACTTC. Protein product: CASSQVSGRLYEQYF.

This rearrangement joins TRBV4-1 to TRBJ2-1, with no clear D. Trimming took off 0 bases at V and 1 base at J, with 7 bases between the two ends. CDR1 is MGHRA, CDR2 YSYEKL, per germline. The CDR3 runs 15 residues. The CDR3 protein is CASSQEELSYNEQFF. Here the CDR3 DNA reads TGCGCCAGCAGCCAAGAAGAACTATCCTACAATGAGCAGTTCTTC.

This sequence joins TRBV7-2 and TRBJ2-1; 13 nucleotides agree with TRBD2. Germline CDR1 reads SGHTA; CDR2 reads FQGNSA. After removal of 5 bases from V and 2 bases from J, the junction contained 6 bases not matched to a gene. The CDR3 spans 17 residues. The CDR3 sequence: CASSEGTSGNPYNEQFF. The CDR3 DNA reads TGTGCCAGCAGCGAAGGGACTAGCGGGAACCCCTACAATGAGCAGTTCTTC.

The chain is built from TRBV5-1 and TRBJ2-7; tentatively, D is TRBD1 or TRBD2 (5 bases each). The CDR3 is 13 residues long. The germline V gene encodes CDR1 SGHRS and CDR2 YFSETQ. The ends were cut back, 3 bases at V and 3 bases at J, with 10 bases in the middle. The DNA for the CDR3 is TGCGCCAGCAGCTACCGGGACGGCTACGAGCAGTACTTC. Protein: CASSYRDGYEQYF.

This chain uses TRBV7-3 with TRBJ2-3; TRBD2 matches 9 bases. CDR1 SGHTA and CDR2 FQGTGA come from the germline V gene. V lost 5 bases to trimming and J lost 2 bases; unmatched junction nucleotides: 17. The CDR3 runs 19 residues. The CDR3 nucleotides read TGTGCCAGCAGCCCAGCCAGGTTTGGTAGCGGGAGAACCACAGATACGCAGTATTTT. As protein: CASSPARFGSGRTTDTQYF.

The gene calls are TRBV30 and TRBJ2-5; D may be TRBD2 (6 bases). CDR3 length: 19 residues. The V gene lost 2 bases and the J gene lost 2 bases, with 27 bases spanning the gap. Germline V lookup: CDR1 GTSNPN, CDR2 SVGIG (reference sequence). The CDR3 DNA is TGTGCCTGGAGTATCCGGGACGTGTCCACCTGGGACTCGCAAGAGACCCAGTACTTC. Its protein is CAWSIRDVSTWDSQETQYF.

This CDR3 is CASSISGTSGSQNTGELFF. CDR3 bases: TGTGCCAGTAGTATATCCGGGACTAGCGGGAGCCAGAACACCGGGGAGCTGTTTTTT. This chain links TRBV19 with TRBJ2-2, with 14 bases aligning to TRBD2. The CDR3 extends over 19 amino acids. V shed 2 bases and J 1 base; nucleotides not matched to a gene: 6. CDR1 and CDR2 from the germline V gene are LNHDA and SQIVND (reference sequence).

The genes are TRBV30 and TRBJ1-4, with 10 bases lining up with TRBD1. The CDR3 is 17 residues long. In germline, CDR1 is GTSNPN, CDR2 SVGIG (reference sequence). V lost 2 bases to trimming and J lost 8 bases; unmatched junction nucleotides: 14. CDR3 sequence (DNA): TGTGCCTGGAGTCTTTCCCGGGACAGGGGAAAAGGAGAAAAACTGTTTTTT. Translated: CAWSLSRDRGKGEKLFF.

The chain is built from TRBV9 and TRBJ2-7, with D possibly TRBD2 on 6 matching bases. Looked up from germline, CDR1 is SGDLS and CDR2 is YYNGEE. The CDR3 contains 13 residues. Trimming cost V 2 bases and J 2 bases, with 8 bases left between them. The DNA of the CDR3 is TGTGCCAGCAGCGTTAGCGGTACCTACGAGCAGTACTTC. Protein sequence: CASSVSGTYEQYF.

This clone was picked up a small number of times. The chain is built from TRBV7-2 and TRBJ2-1; D ambiguous. Germline CDR1 is SGHTA and CDR2 is FQGNSA. V lost 5 bases and J 9 bases, leaving 23 bases between the germline ends. The length of the CDR3 is 16 residues. CDR3 region: CASSDRVTVTGCEQFF. CDR3 nucleotides: TGTGCCAGCAGCGACCGGGTAACCGTCACCGGGTGTGAGCAGTTCTTC.

The rearrangement uses TRBV28 and TRBJ2-3; 12 nucleotides line up with TRBD1. The CDR3 is 17 residues long. The germline V gene has CDR1 MDHEN and CDR2 SYDVKM. Trimming at V came to 5 bases and at J to 3 bases, leaving 9 bases not matched to a gene. The CDR3 nucleotides are TGTGCCAGCAGTGTCCCGGGACAGGGGGCGAGGACAGATACGCAGTATTTT. Translated, it gives CASSVPGQGARTDTQYF.

The rearrangement links TRBV20-1 to TRBJ2-7; D perhaps matches TRBD2 (5 bases). Trimming stripped 5 bases from V and 6 bases from J, with 8 bases between. The germline V gene encodes CDR1 DFQATT and CDR2 SNEGSKA (reference sequence). The CDR3 consists of 10 residues. The CDR3 DNA is TGCAGTGCTGAGGGTGCCGAGCAGTACTTC. Protein: CSAEGAEQYF.

The chain joins TRBV6-4 to TRBJ1-1; 9 bases agree with TRBD1. The V gene end was trimmed by 3 bases and the J gene end by 8 bases; junction bases not matched to a gene: 4. The CDR3 runs to 13 residues. Germline values: CDR1 MRHNA, CDR2 SNTAGT. The CDR3 bases are TGTGCCAGCAGTGAAGGGACAGGGACCGAAGCTTTCTTT. This translates into CASSEGTGTEAFF.

V gene TRBV27 combines with J gene TRBJ2-5, with 11 bases lining up with TRBD2. The CDR3 runs to 17 residues. V was clipped by 3 bases and J by 2 bases; unmatched bases: 8. Germline CDR1 MNHEY, CDR2 SMNVEV (reference sequence). Written as DNA, the CDR3 is TGTGCCAGCAGTTTCGGCAAAACTAGCGGGGGACAAGAGACCCAGTACTTC. As protein: CASSFGKTSGGQETQYF.

The table lists this clone with a count of one. The chain combines TRBV7-3 with TRBJ2-5; D might be TRBD2 (6 bases). The CDR3 totals 18 residues. Looked up from germline, CDR1 is SGHTA and CDR2 is FQGTGA. Trimming took 5 bases from V and 5 from J, leaving 27 bases between them. CDR3 DNA: TGTGCCAGCAGCCACGCCGGCGCGAGACAGCGGGTGGAGGAGACCCAGTACTTC. Protein: CASSHAGARQRVEETQYF.

The chain has TRBV18 and TRBJ2-2, with TRBD2 matching over 10 bases. Unmatched junction bases numbered 15, after V lost 6 bases and J lost 5 bases. Germline loops: CDR1 KGHSH, CDR2 LQKENI. The CDR3 length is 18 residues. The CDR3 DNA is TGTGCCAGCTCGCCTACCTCGGCGGTAGCGGGAGGAACCGGGGAGCTGTTTTTT. It is translated as CASSPTSAVAGGTGELFF.

This chain uses TRBV25-1 with TRBJ1-1, with TRBD1 matching 8 bases. V was pared by 7 bases and J by 3 bases, with 10 bases of the junction left unmatched. Germline V lookup: CDR1 MGHDK, CDR2 SYGVNS. This CDR3 contains 15 residues. The CDR3 sequence is CASTRATGVYTEAFF. Here the CDR3 DNA reads TGTGCCAGCACCCGGGCGACAGGGGTCTACACTGAAGCTTTCTTT.

The J gene is TRBJ2-1, the V gene TRBV29-1, with D possibly matching TRBD1 (5 bases). Trimming cost V 4 bases and J 0 bases, with 13 bases left between them. From germline, CDR1 is SQVTM and CDR2 ANQGSEA. The CDR3 is 15 amino acids. The CDR3 spells CSVGDRSSSYNEQFF. CDR3 DNA: TGCAGCGTTGGCGACAGATCGAGCTCCTACAATGAGCAGTTCTTC.

The chain is built from TRBV27 and TRBJ2-3, with D perhaps matching TRBD2 (5 bases). With 4 bases removed from V and 2 bases from J, the gap between germline ends came to 16 bases. CDR1 is MNHEY, CDR2 SMNVEV, per germline (reference sequence). This CDR3 region has 16 residues. The CDR3 loop reads CASSCRVGGFTDTQYF. In nucleotides, the CDR3 is TGTGCCAGCAGTTGCCGGGTAGGAGGTTTCACAGATACGCAGTATTTT.

The chain combines TRBV2 with TRBJ2-2; D might be TRBD1 (7 bases). V gave up 7 bases and J gave up 6 bases, with 21 bases separating them. The germline V gene encodes CDR1 SNHLY and CDR2 FYNNEI. CDR3 length equals 16 residues. For the CDR3, the DNA is TGTGCCAGCATCCAAAACCAGGGGGGAGAATCCGGGGAGCTGTTTTTT. The encoded protein is CASIQNQGGESGELFF.

The rearrangement joins TRBV14 to TRBJ2-4; TRBD2 aligns across 9 bases. The CDR3 is 17 residues long. V gave up 3 bases and J gave up 0 bases; unmatched junction bases: 6. Germline V CDR1 and CDR2: SGHDN, FVKESK. The CDR3 nucleotides read TGTGCCAGCAGCCACGGGACTAGCCGATTAGCCAAAAACATTCAGTACTTC. Amino acids: CASSHGTSRLAKNIQYF.

The V gene is TRBV19, the J gene TRBJ1-1; TRBD1 aligns across 7 bases. Germline values: CDR1 LNHDA, CDR2 SQIVND (reference sequence). CDR3 length: 17 residues. Losses at the gene ends were 6 bases for V and 3 bases for J; bases not matched to a gene: 16. The CDR3 nucleotides read TGTGCCAGTAGAGATGCCCCTGAACAGGGGCCGGACACTGAAGCTTTCTTT. Protein sequence: CASRDAPEQGPDTEAFF.

V is TRBV15 and J is TRBJ2-5; TRBD2 aligns across 16 bases. CDR1 LNHNV and CDR2 YYDKDF come from the germline V gene (reference sequence). The CDR3 loop spans 19 amino acids. Trimming cost V 0 bases and J 5 bases; bases outside gene matches: 9. The CDR3 DNA sequence: TGTGCCACCAGCAGAGAACAGGGACTAGCGGGAGGGCCGGGGGAGACCCAGTACTTC. Translating gives CATSREQGLAGGPGETQYF.

The J gene is TRBJ1-2, the V gene TRBV28; tentatively, D is TRBD1 (6 bases). The CDR3 consists of 13 residues. V gave up 4 bases and J gave up 6 bases, with 12 bases separating them. CDR1 MDHEN and CDR2 SYDVKM come from the germline V gene. In DNA, the CDR3 is TGTGCCAGCAGTTCGGAGGGGGGGGATGGCTACACCTTC. It translates to CASSSEGGDGYTF.